The present TCR beta chain was sequenced within a study of identical twins. A universal primer site came from template switching; cDNA carried unique molecular identifiers. One entry per CDR3 protein results from TCRdb running MiXCR on the 5' RACE reads. The table lists nearly 650,000 distinct CDR3 sequences, about 7.1% of them singletons. Trimming took off 0 bases at V and 0 bases at J, with 10 bases between the two ends. The CDR3 totals 16 residues. Germline V lookup: CDR1 WSHSY, CDR2 SAAADI. Remarks on this clonotype: Antigen specificity is unknown.

General study points: Beta out-of-frame sequences showed weaker excess sharing between twins. Clonotypes of the beta chain that were abundant in cord blood carried fewer insertions (memory repertoires showed none).

The sample was also reused in another study, on yellow fever vaccine responses in identical twins.

This TCR came from a woman aged 18-29 years in good health. The sample taken for sequencing was PBMCs. This rearrangement joins TRBV10-2 to TRBJ2-3; possibly TRBD1 or TRBD2 for D (5 bases each). Written as DNA, the CDR3 is TGCGCCAGCAGTGAGTCTCGGGGCTTCAGCACAGATACGCAGTATTTT. This gives the protein CASSESRGFSTDTQYF.